A single sample is the source of the 14 T cell receptor beta chains below, sequenced in a study of regulatory T cells in long-lasting Graves disease. The sample's time point: persistent/refractory GD, antithyroid drugs over 5 years with positive TRAb. Making the TCR library involved RNA that had been extracted from PBMCs. Arm-PCR of CDR3 regions with iRepertoire HTBI primers generated TCR beta libraries. Using its own MiXCR run on the multiplex PCR reads, TCRdb lists one record per CDR3 protein. The repertoire has roughly 300,000 distinct CDR3 sequences, more than 20% of them found once; the top ten carry more than 55%. The specimen was peripheral blood mononuclear cells (PBMCs), collected when the disease was refractory, from a patient treated with antithyroid drugs. The receptors originated from a female donor with Graves disease.

This clonotype was found a few times. V usage is TRBV7-2 and J usage is TRBJ1-1, with D unresolved. The CDR3 is made up of 14 amino acids. V shed 5 bases and J shed 1 base, with 11 bases lying between them. The germline V gene encodes CDR1 SGHTA and CDR2 FQGNSA. The CDR3 is CASSLTRQNTEAFF. The CDR3 DNA is TGTGCCAGCAGCCTAACACGACAGAACACTGAAGCTTTCTTT.

This clonotype has just a few counts. The chain uses TRBV12-3 or TRBV12-4 and TRBJ1-5; 8 bases match TRBD1. The CDR3 extends over 16 amino acids. J gave up 7 bases and V 6 bases, and 14 bases lay outside the gene matches. The CDR3 region has the DNA TGTGCCAGCAGCCCCACATTGGACAGGGTTGGGCAGCCCCAGCATTTT. This encodes CASSPTLDRVGQPQHF.

This clonotype was detected ten times or more. The chain carries TRBV11-2 and TRBJ2-7; no definite D call. The CDR3 extends over 13 amino acids. The V gene lost 8 bases and the J gene lost 1 base, with 12 bases spanning the gap. The germline V gene encodes CDR1 SGHAT and CDR2 FQNNGV. This chain's CDR3 is CASAPRPSYEQYF. The CDR3 region has the DNA TGTGCCAGCGCGCCCCGACCATCCTACGAGCAGTACTTC.

This clonotype turned up a few times. This chain links TRBV19 with TRBJ2-7; 9 nucleotides agree with TRBD1. The CDR3 contains 13 residues. The J segment lost 5 bases and the V segment lost 10 bases, leaving 9 bases of the junction unmatched. Per the germline V gene, CDR1 is LNHDA and CDR2 is SQIVND (reference sequence). For the CDR3, the DNA is TGTGCCACTAGAACAGGGGGCTTGGACGAGCAGTACTTC. Protein sequence: CATRTGGLDEQYF.

This clonotype has at least ten counts. The gene calls are TRBV7-2 and TRBJ2-5, with no clear D. CDR1 SGHTA and CDR2 FQGNSA come from the germline V gene. Trimming took off 1 base at V and 1 base at J, with 16 bases between the two ends. The CDR3 runs 17 residues. The DNA for the CDR3 is TGTGCCAGCAGCTTAGATAGGAGTCGGCAGATCCAAGAGACCCAGTACTTC. This codes for CASSLDRSRQIQETQYF. The entire variable domain, with the rest obtained from reference TRBV7-2 and TRBJ2-5, is as follows: GAGVSQSPSNKVTEKGKDVELRCDPISGHTALYWYRQSLGQGLEFLIYFQGNSAPDKSGLPSDRFSAERTGGSVSTLTIQRTQQEDSAVYLCASSLDRSRQIQETQYFGPGTRLLVL.

Many counts were recorded for this clonotype. The chain joins TRBV2 to TRBJ1-1; tentative D call: TRBD1 (5 bases). The ends were cut back, 6 bases at V and 2 bases at J, with 13 bases in the middle. CDR3 length equals 14 residues. Germline-derived CDR1 and CDR2 are SNHLY and FYNNEI. The CDR3 protein is CASRATTDNTEAFF. CDR3 bases: TGTGCCAGCAGAGCTACGACAGATAACACTGAAGCTTTCTTT.

This clonotype has at least ten counts. V and J are TRBV2 and TRBJ1-4; unclear D gene. Germline lookup yields CDR1 SNHLY and CDR2 FYNNEI. Trimming shortened V by 6 bases and J by 8 bases, and 7 bases separated the two germline ends. The CDR3 sequence is 11 residues long. The CDR3 loop is CASRVYEKLFF. CDR3 in DNA: TGTGCCAGCAGGGTTTACGAAAAACTGTTTTTT. Full variable domain (missing parts from reference TRBV2 and TRBJ1-4): EPEVTQTPSHQVTQMGQEVILRCVPISNHLYFYWYRQILGQKVEFLVSFYNNEISEKSEIFDDQFSVERPDGSNFTLKIRSTKLEDSAMYFCASRVYEKLFFGSGTQLSVL.

This clonotype was seen a few times. This rearrangement joins TRBV12-3 or TRBV12-4 to TRBJ1-1; maybe TRBD1 (5 bases). V dropped 2 bases and J dropped 12 bases, with 25 bases sitting between them. The CDR3 loop spans 16 amino acids. The CDR3 region has the DNA TGTGCCAGCAGTTTACAGCAGGGAAGGTTATCCGAATTTACTTTCTTT. This codes for CASSLQQGRLSEFTFF.

The chain employs TRBV6-2 or TRBV6-3 and TRBJ2-2; D unclear. The CDR3 contains 15 residues. Trimming cost V 0 bases and J 3 bases, with 8 bases left between them. CDR1 and CDR2 (germline): MNHEY, SVGEGT. CDR3 region: CASSYSYSYTGELFF. CDR3 coding DNA: TGTGCCAGCAGTTACTCGTACAGTTACACCGGGGAGCTGTTTTTT.

V and J are TRBV6-1 and TRBJ2-7; no reliable D call. From germline, CDR1 is MNHNS and CDR2 SASEGT. Trimming shortened V by 7 bases and J by 2 bases, and 12 bases separated the two germline ends. This CDR3 region has 13 residues. Here the CDR3 DNA reads TGTGCCAGCAAACCCTTTCGAGCCTACGAGCAGTACTTC. It specifies CASKPFRAYEQYF.

Only a few counts were recorded for this clonotype. The chain employs TRBV19 and TRBJ1-5; possible D gene TRBD1, 5 bases. The CDR3 spans 18 residues. Per germline, CDR1 LNHDA and CDR2 SQIVND (reference sequence). V was pared by 2 bases and J by 1 base, with 18 bases between. The DNA of the CDR3 is TGTGCCAGTAGTATAAGGAGGGGAGCAGGGCCGAGCAATCAGCCCCAGCATTTT. As protein: CASSIRRGAGPSNQPQHF.

The chain carries TRBV6-2 or TRBV6-3 and TRBJ1-2; D not certain. Germline CDR1 and CDR2: MNHEY and SVGEGT. CDR3 size: 17 residues. V was pared by 3 bases and J by 4 bases, with 21 bases between. The CDR3 region is CASSYRIGNRAFYGYTF. The CDR3 DNA follows: TGTGCCAGCAGTTATCGGATCGGTAATAGGGCCTTCTATGGCTACACCTTC.

This clonotype has a count of ten or more. The DNA for the CDR3 is TGTGCCAGCAGTTCCGGGACTTTGAGCTCCTACGAGCAGTACTTC. Translated, it gives CASSSGTLSSYEQYF. V gene TRBV28 combines with J gene TRBJ2-7, with a possible D match to TRBD2 (6 bases). CDR1 and CDR2 from the germline V gene are MDHEN and SYDVKM. V shed 4 bases and J shed 0 bases, with 13 bases lying between them. This CDR3 has 15 residues. Supplemented by reference TRBV28 and TRBJ2-7, the full variable domain reads DVKVTQSSRYLVKRTGEKVFLECVQDMDHENMFWYRQDPGLGLRLIYFSYDVKMKEKGDIPEGYSVSREKKERFSLILESASTNQTSMYLCASSSGTLSSYEQYFGPGTRLTVT.

This sequence joins TRBV20-1 and TRBJ2-5, with D possibly matching TRBD1 (6 bases). Trimming took off 3 bases at V and 5 bases at J, with 13 bases between the two ends. The CDR3 is 13 residues long. The V gene's germline CDR1 is DFQATT and CDR2 SNEGSKA (reference sequence). The CDR3, as DNA: TGCAGTGCTAGTGGGGGCTTTTCGGAGACCCAGTACTTC. Protein: CSASGGFSETQYF.